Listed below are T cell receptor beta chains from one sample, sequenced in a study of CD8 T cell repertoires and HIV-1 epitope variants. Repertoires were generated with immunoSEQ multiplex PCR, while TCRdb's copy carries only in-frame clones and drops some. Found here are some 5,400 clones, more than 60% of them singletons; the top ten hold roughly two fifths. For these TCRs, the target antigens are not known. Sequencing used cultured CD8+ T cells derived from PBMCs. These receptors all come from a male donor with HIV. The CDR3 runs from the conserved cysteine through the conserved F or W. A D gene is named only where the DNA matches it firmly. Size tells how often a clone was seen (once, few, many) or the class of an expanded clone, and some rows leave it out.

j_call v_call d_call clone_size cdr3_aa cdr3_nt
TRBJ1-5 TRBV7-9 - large CASSPSYSNQPQHF TGTGCCAGCAGCCCGAGCTATAGCAATCAGCCCCAGCATTTT
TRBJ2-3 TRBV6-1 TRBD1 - CASSEGTGETDTQYF TGTGCCAGCAGTGAAGGGACAGGGGAGACAGATACGCAGTATTTT
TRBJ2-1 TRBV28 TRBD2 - CATKREVSSYNEQFF TGTGCCACTAAGCGGGAGGTTAGCTCCTACAATGAGCAGTTCTTC
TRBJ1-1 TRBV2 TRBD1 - CASSEETGGPTEAFF TGTGCCAGCAGTGAAGAGACAGGGGGCCCGACTGAAGCTTTCTTT
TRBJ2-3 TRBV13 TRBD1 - CASSFLPDRVADTQYF TGTGCCAGCAGCTTCTTACCGGACAGGGTTGCGGATACGCAGTATTTT
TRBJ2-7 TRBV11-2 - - CASSGWSNPYEQYF TGTGCCAGCAGCGGTTGGAGTAATCCCTACGAGCAGTACTTC
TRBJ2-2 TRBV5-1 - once CASSLFGAGELFF -
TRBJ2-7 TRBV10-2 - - CASALGQSYEQYF TGCGCCAGCGCATTGGGGCAGTCCTACGAGCAGTACTTC
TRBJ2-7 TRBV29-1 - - CSARDTTSYEQYF TGCAGCGCCCGGGACACGACATCCTACGAGCAGTACTTC
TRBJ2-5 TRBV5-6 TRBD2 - CASSLGLAVQETQYF TGTGCCAGCAGCTTGGGACTAGCAGTCCAAGAGACCCAGTACTTC
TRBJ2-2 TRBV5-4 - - CASSFDYTGELFF TGTGCCAGCAGCTTTGACTACACCGGGGAGCTGTTTTTT
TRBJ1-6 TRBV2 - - CASSEGIIGGISPLHF TGTGCCAGCAGTGAGGGTATTATCGGAGGGATTTCACCCCTCCACTTT
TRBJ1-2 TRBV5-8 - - CASSQDPVELDYGYTF TGCGCCAGCAGCCAAGATCCCGTCGAACTCGACTATGGCTACACCTTC
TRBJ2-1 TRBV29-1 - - CSVEVQTRDNEQFF TGCAGCGTTGAAGTTCAGACTAGAGACAATGAGCAGTTCTTC
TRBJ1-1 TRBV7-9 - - CASSLKGGTEAFF TGTGCCAGCAGCTTAAAGGGGGGAACCGAAGCTTTCTTT
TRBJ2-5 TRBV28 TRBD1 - CASSFRDRVKGETQYF TGTGCCAGCAGTTTCCGGGACAGGGTGAAAGGGGAGACCCAGTACTTC
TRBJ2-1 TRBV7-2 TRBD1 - CASSPGQYNEQFF TGTGCCAGCAGCCCGGGACAGTACAATGAGCAGTTCTTC
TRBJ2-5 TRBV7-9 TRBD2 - CASSPSLGLAQETQYF TGTGCCAGCAGCCCCTCTTTGGGACTAGCACAAGAGACCCAGTACTTC
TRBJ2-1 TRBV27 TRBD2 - CASSLQTSGEQFF TGTGCCAGCAGCCTGCAAACTAGCGGTGAGCAGTTCTTC
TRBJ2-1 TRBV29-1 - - CSPEVYNEQFF TGCAGCCCAGAGGTATACAATGAGCAGTTCTTC
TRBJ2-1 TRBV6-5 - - CASSYTGNEQFF TGTGCCAGCAGTTACACGGGGAATGAGCAGTTCTTC
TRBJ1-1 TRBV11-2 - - CASSLWNTEAFF TGTGCCAGCAGCTTATGGAACACTGAAGCTTTCTTT
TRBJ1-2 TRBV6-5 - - CASSTQGGRYGYTF TGTGCCAGCAGCACCCAGGGAGGGCGCTATGGCTACACCTTC
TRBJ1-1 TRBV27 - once CASSRIWGTEAFF TGTGCCAGCAGTCGGATTTGGGGCACTGAAGCTTTCTTT
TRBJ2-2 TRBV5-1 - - CASLGASNTGELFF TGCGCCAGCCTAGGGGCGTCAAACACCGGGGAGCTGTTTTTT
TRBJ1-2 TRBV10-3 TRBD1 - CAISESTGGRGYTF TGTGCCATCAGTGAGTCAACAGGGGGCCGTGGCTACACCTTC
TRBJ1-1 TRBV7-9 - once CASSLDHFLTGPTNTEAFF TGTGCCAGCAGCTTAGATCACTTTTTAACAGGGCCAACGAACACTGAAGCTTTCTTT
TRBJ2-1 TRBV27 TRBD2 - CASNPGGGAYNEQFF TGTGCCAGCAACCCCGGCGGGGGGGCCTACAATGAGCAGTTCTTC
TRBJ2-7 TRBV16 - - CASSPMRGSSYEQYF TGTGCCAGCAGCCCCATGCGAGGTTCCTCCTACGAGCAGTACTTC